This T cell receptor (beta chain) came from a study of radiation and T cells in renal cell carcinoma. As for time point: blood 4 weeks post-SBRT, at nephrectomy. Stated treatment: 15 Gy SBRT to primary tumor, nephrectomy 4 weeks later. After SBRT, blood was collected at 2 and 4 weeks, plus baseline. This clone was seen more than once but under ten times. The protocol was immunoSEQ multiplex PCR, while the TCRdb copy is restricted to in-frame clones and leaves out a portion. The data contain 150,000 or so clones, about 85% of them singletons. Sequencing used blood, obtained from a patient whose treatment included radiotherapy and nephrectomy. The sequence was obtained from a woman in her 50s with renal cell carcinoma.

The CDR3 loop is CASSVEAPYEQYF. As DNA, the CDR3 is TGTGCCAGCAGTGTGGAGGCTCCCTACGAGCAGTACTTC. The rearrangement links TRBV6-1 to TRBJ2-7, with D maybe TRBD2 (5 bases). Deletions cut 4 bases from V and 2 bases from J, with 9 bases between. Germline assignment: CDR1 MNHNS and CDR2 SASEGT. There are 13 residues in the CDR3.